This TCR beta chain was identified in a study of cytomegalovirus exposure and HLA in healthy donors. Study-level information: Of the donors genotyped, 398 in all, about 81% fell in the Caucasian-associated ancestry cluster.

Study-wide results and limits: TCR beta chain V- and J-gene trimming was linked, in a later analysis, to a missense variant in DCLRE1C. For most TCR beta V segments, an earlier analysis put the productive rate at about 90% or about 30% of the time.

With 0 bases removed from V and 10 bases from J, the gap between germline ends came to 20 bases. The CDR3 sequence is 16 residues long. The germline gives CDR1 SGHRS, CDR2 YFSETQ. The PCR had 60 Vbeta and 13 Jbeta primers. Data came from immunoSEQ multiplex PCR; TCRdb stores just in-frame clones and leaves some out. The sample includes approximately 110,000 clones, 77% of them seen just once. Worth noting for this clone: Its matching antigen is unknown.

The chain carries TRBV5-1 and TRBJ2-1; D is undetermined. This clonotype was obtained from a woman aged 40 to 49 in good health and CMV-seropositive. The sequencing sample was made of PBMCs. The CDR3 bases are TGCGCCAGCAGCTTGGAACAAATGTCCGTCCCGTCGGAGCAGTTCTTC. Translation: CASSLEQMSVPSEQFF.